The text below deals with one T cell receptor beta chain. This may be a read error: a much more frequent sequence differs by one nucleotide. From germline, CDR1 is SGHVS and CDR2 FNYEAQ. CDR3 length: 15 amino acids. Trimming left V 6 bases short and J 8 bases short, with 22 bases between. This sample was included in a study of response to subunit inactivated influenza vaccine. TCRdb reprocessed the RT-PCR reads via MiXCR and lists one record per CDR3 protein. The sample includes 550,000 to 600,000 distinct CDR3 sequences, around 11% of them seen just once. This clonotype was sampled from a man aged 50 to 60 who received an inactivated influenza vaccine. This chain joins TRBV7-6 and TRBJ2-5; D may be TRBD2 (5 bases). The sample consisted of PBMCs from blood, taken on the day of vaccination. DNA of the CDR3: TGTGCCAGCAGACATCCTAGGGTAGCGAGTGATACCCAGTACTTC. It encodes CASRHPRVASDTQYF. The complete variable domain, with remaining parts taken from reference TRBV7-6 and TRBJ2-5, reads GAGVSQSPRYKVTKRGQDVALRCDPISGHVSLYWYRQALGQGPEFLTYFNYEAQQDKSGLPNDRFSAERPEGSISTLTIQRTEQRDSAMYRCASRHPRVASDTQYFGPGTRLLVL.